The T cell receptor (beta chain) described here comes from a study of identifying expanded T cells in peripheral blood. Points from the study as a whole: Across healthy donors, higher total template counts meant significantly greater roughly two-week count variance.

Notes on this clone: The antigen remains undetermined.

The protocol was immunoSEQ multiplex PCR, while the TCRdb copy is restricted to in-frame clones and leaves out a portion. The sample contains tens of thousands of clones, about 80% of which appear only once. The germline CDR1 and CDR2 sequences are SGHTA and FQGNSA. V shed 8 bases and J 5 bases; nucleotides not matched to a gene: 8. The CDR3 runs 15 residues. Healthy donors had no documented immune events, such as infections, while sampled. The chain uses TRBV7-2 and TRBJ2-3; TRBD2 aligns across 12 bases. The specimen was blood. The source of this sequence is a person between 18 and 70 years old in good health. DNA for the CDR3: TGTGCCAGCCAGTTTTCTAGCGGGAGGGAAGATACGCAGTATTTT. Translating it yields CASQFSSGREDTQYF. The whole variable domain, remainder taken from reference TRBV7-2 and TRBJ2-3, is GAGVSQSPSNKVTEKGKDVELRCDPISGHTALYWYRQSLGQGLEFLIYFQGNSAPDKSGLPSDRFSAERTGGSVSTLTIQRTQQEDSAVYLCASQFSSGREDTQYFGPGTRLTVL.